This passage covers 2 T cell receptor beta chains from one sample sequenced in a study of T cells in Graves' hyperthyroidism and ophthalmopathy. Amplified TCR beta CDR3 regions derived from RNA transcripts. Carried out on the TCR CDR3, a first-round RT-PCR used the HTBI primer set. One entry per CDR3 protein, called by TCRdb with MiXCR from the multiplex PCR reads. This repertoire shows some 400,000 distinct CDR3 sequences, about a fifth found once; its top ten account for around 4%. Sequenced input: blood. The receptor source for this set is a woman under 30 with Graves' hyperthyroidism.

This clonotype was found many times. CDR3 DNA: TGTGCCACCCTACAGGGAGGGAACACTGAAGCTTTCTTT. Its protein product is CATLQGGNTEAFF. The V call is TRBV28, the J call TRBJ1-1; the D gene is possibly TRBD1 (6 bases). The CDR3 contains 13 residues. Deletions cut 10 bases from V and 1 base from J, with 13 bases between. From germline, CDR1 is MDHEN and CDR2 SYDVKM.

The table lists this clonotype with many counts. CDR3 sequence: CASSIRQSYEQYF. CDR3 sequence (DNA): TGTGCCAGCAGCATCCGACAGAGTTACGAGCAGTACTTC. This sequence joins TRBV2 and TRBJ2-7; possible D gene TRBD1, 5 bases. In germline, CDR1 is SNHLY, CDR2 FYNNEI. V was cut by 6 bases and J by 4 bases, with 13 bases left in between. This CDR3 comprises 13 residues.